This TCR beta chain was profiled in a study of cytomegalovirus exposure and HLA in healthy donors. The protocol was immunoSEQ multiplex PCR, while the TCRdb copy is restricted to in-frame clones and leaves out a portion. The sample holds approximately 65,000 clones, under 96% seen once. Study-level points and caveats: In the 120 or so validation repertoires, approximately 93% of cluster scores exceeded 0, per a later analysis. Cytomegalovirus-associated status was assigned to about 170 TCR beta chains. Among TCR sequences, most were rare, though some public TCRs appeared in many donors.

Germline assignment: CDR1 SGDLS and CDR2 YYNGEE. The CDR3 is made up of 15 amino acids. V dropped 4 bases and J dropped 2; count of bases not matched to a gene: 8. In regard to this clone: The antigen remains undetermined.

The TCR comes from a woman younger than 30 in good health and CMV-seropositive. Input material: PBMCs. V usage is TRBV9 and J usage is TRBJ2-5; the match to TRBD1 covers 7 bases. Here the CDR3 reads CASSPSPGGQETQYF. The CDR3 DNA follows: TGTGCCAGCAGCCCCAGCCCAGGGGGTCAAGAGACCCAGTACTTC.